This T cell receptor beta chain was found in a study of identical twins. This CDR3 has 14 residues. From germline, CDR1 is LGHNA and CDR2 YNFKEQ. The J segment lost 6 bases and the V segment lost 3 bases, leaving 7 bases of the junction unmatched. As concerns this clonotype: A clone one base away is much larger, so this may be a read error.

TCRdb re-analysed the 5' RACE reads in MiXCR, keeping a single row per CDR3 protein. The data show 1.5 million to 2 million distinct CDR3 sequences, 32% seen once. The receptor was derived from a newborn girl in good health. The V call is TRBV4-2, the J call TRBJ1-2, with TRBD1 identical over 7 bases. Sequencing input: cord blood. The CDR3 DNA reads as TGTGCCAGCAGCCAGCCTGGGACAGCCCATGGCTACACCTTC. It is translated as CASSQPGTAHGYTF.